Listed below are T cell receptor beta chains from one sample, sequenced in a study of blood T cell repertoires in COVID-19. Assay used: immunoSEQ multiplex PCR; TCRdb lists only in-frame clones, some missing. In the table there are 150,000 to 200,000 clones, 88% of which are singletons. The sample taken for sequencing was peripheral blood. These receptor sequences come from a man in his forties or fifties who had recovered from COVID-19. Both conserved end residues are part of each CDR3. A D gene is named only where the DNA matches it firmly. Rows give clone size only sometimes, using once, few, many, or a class for an expanded clone.

D gene,clone size,J gene,V gene,CDR3 DNA,CDR3 protein
NA,NA,TRBJ1-4,TRBV7-2,TGTGCCAGCAGCTCCTTCGGCGGCAGTAATGAAAAACTGTTTTTT,CASSSFGGSNEKLFF
NA,NA,TRBJ1-2,TRBV25-1,TGTGCCAGCAGGCAGGGGCGCTATGGCTACACCTTC,CASRQGRYGYTF
NA,NA,TRBJ1-5,TRBV7-6,TGTGCCAGCAGCTTAGGGCGGGGGGGAAGCAATCAGCCCCAGCATTTT,CASSLGRGGSNQPQHF
NA,NA,TRBJ1-1,TRBV7-9,TGTGCCAGCAGCAACGGCGGCGGCTGGAAGAACACTGAAGCTTTCTTT,CASSNGGGWKNTEAFF
NA,NA,TRBJ1-1,TRBV19,TGTGCCAGTAGGGGGAATAACAGGAGGAACACTGAAGCTTTCTTT,CASRGNNRRNTEAFF
NA,NA,TRBJ1-1,TRBV18,TGTGCCAGCTCACCACCGTCCTCGAACACTGAAGCTTTCTTT,CASSPPSSNTEAFF
NA,once,TRBJ2-1,TRBV6-2/TRBV6-3,TGTGCCAGCAGTTACCCGGGACTGGACAATGAGCAGTTCTTC,CASSYPGLDNEQFF
NA,NA,TRBJ1-3,TRBV15,TGTGCCACCAGCAGGGGACATTCAAGCTCTGGAAACACCATATATTTT,CATSRGHSSSGNTIYF
TRBD1,NA,TRBJ1-1,TRBV29-1,TGCAGCGTTGAGCCACAGGGGCACACTGAAGCTTTCTTT,CSVEPQGHTEAFF
NA,once,TRBJ1-4,TRBV7-9,TGTGCCAGCAGCCCCAGGGTCACGGATGAAAAACTGTTTTTT,CASSPRVTDEKLFF
NA,few,TRBJ1-1,TRBV19,TGTGCCAGCGCTACAGGGTCTTTGAACACTGAAGCTTTCTTT,CASATGSLNTEAFF
NA,NA,TRBJ2-2,TRBV6-5,TGTGCCAGCAGCGGCCGGGATAATGCCCCCGGGGAGCTGTTTTTT,CASSGRDNAPGELFF
NA,NA,TRBJ2-3,TRBV21-1,TGTGCCAGCAGCAGACAGGCAGATACGCAGTATTTT,CASSRQADTQYF
NA,NA,TRBJ1-2,TRBV7-2,TGTGCCAGCACCTATGAGAGGGGGGGTGGCTACACCTTC,CASTYERGGGYTF
TRBD2,NA,TRBJ2-1,TRBV6-2/TRBV6-3,TGTGCCAGCAGTAGACTAGCGGCCGTGGGTGAGCAGTTCTTC,CASSRLAAVGEQFF
TRBD1,NA,TRBJ2-7,TRBV5-1,TGCGCCAGCCACGAGGGACAGGGTCTGTCCTACGAGCAGTACTTC,CASHEGQGLSYEQYF
NA,NA,TRBJ2-3,TRBV29-1,TGCAGCGTTGACTCGGGAGATACGCAGTATTTT,CSVDSGDTQYF
NA,NA,TRBJ2-7,TRBV5-1,TGCGCCAGCAGCTTGGACGGGGGAAGCTCCTACGAGCAGTACTTC,CASSLDGGSSYEQYF
NA,NA,TRBJ1-2,TRBV6-1,TGTGCCAGCAGTGAGGCCGGGTCCTATGGCTACACCTTC,CASSEAGSYGYTF
TRBD1,NA,TRBJ2-3,TRBV10-1,TGCGCCAGCAGTGGAGACAGGGGCACAGATACGCAGTATTTT,CASSGDRGTDTQYF
TRBD1,NA,TRBJ1-1,TRBV28,TGTGCCAGCAGAACCTACCAGGGGGCGGGGACTGAAGCTTTCTTT,CASRTYQGAGTEAFF
NA,NA,TRBJ2-3,TRBV7-2,TGTGCCAGCAGCTTAGACAGATTCACAGATACGCAGTATTTT,CASSLDRFTDTQYF
NA,NA,TRBJ1-5,TRBV7-8,TGTGCCAGCAGCTTAGTCGGGTCTCAGCCCCAGCATTTT,CASSLVGSQPQHF
NA,NA,TRBJ1-5,TRBV6-4,TGTGCCAGCAGTGCGTCTCTCGGCAATCAGCCCCAGCATTTT,CASSASLGNQPQHF
NA,NA,TRBJ2-7,TRBV7-2,TGTGCCAGCAGCTCCGGTCAGGTTTACGAGCAGTACTTC,CASSSGQVYEQYF
TRBD1,NA,TRBJ1-1,TRBV7-9,TGTGCCAGCAGCCCCGGACAGGGGCGCACTGAAGCTTTCTTT,CASSPGQGRTEAFF
NA,NA,TRBJ2-5,TRBV5-6,TGTGCCAGCAGCTTGGAACAGGGGGGGCGAGAGACCCAGTACTTC,CASSLEQGGRETQYF
NA,NA,TRBJ2-3,TRBV3-1/TRBV3-2,TGTGCCAGCAGCCTCTGGGAGGAGGGCCAAGCAGATACGCAGTATTTT,CASSLWEEGQADTQYF
NA,NA,TRBJ2-7,TRBV21-1,TGTGCCAGCAGCAAACAGTATAGTAAGTGGGACAAACCCTTAAGCGGGAGTACGTACGAGCAGTACTTC,CASSKQYSKWDKPLSGSTYEQYF
NA,NA,TRBJ2-2,TRBV6-5,TGTGCCAGCAGTTACATCCAGGACACCGGGGAGCTGTTTTTT,CASSYIQDTGELFF
NA,NA,TRBJ1-1,TRBV4-3,TGCGCCAGCAGCCAAGAGGGCAGAGAAGCTTTCTTT,CASSQEGREAFF
NA,NA,TRBJ2-4,TRBV10-3,TGTGCCATCAGTGAGTCTTCAGGATTAGCCAAAAACATTCAGTACTTC,CAISESSGLAKNIQYF
NA,NA,TRBJ2-3,TRBV4-3,TGCGCCTTTCCTCAGGGGAAAACGCAGTATTTT,CAFPQGKTQYF
NA,NA,TRBJ1-3,TRBV2,TGTGCCAGCTCCTTAAACAGGGTGCCCTTCTCTGGAAACACCATATATTTT,CASSLNRVPFSGNTIYF
TRBD1,NA,TRBJ2-7,TRBV19,TGTGCCAGTAGTCCCACAGGGGGCCTTCTCTACGAGCAGTACTTC,CASSPTGGLLYEQYF
NA,NA,TRBJ1-3,TRBV28,TGTGCCAGCAGTCCAGGGAATGGAAACACCATATATTTT,CASSPGNGNTIYF
NA,NA,TRBJ2-1,TRBV18,TGTGCCAGCTCACCACCGAGTTCCCCCTACAATGAGCAGTTCTTC,CASSPPSSPYNEQFF
TRBD1,NA,TRBJ1-2,TRBV14,TGTGCCAGCAGCAAGACAGGGGGCGACTATGGCTACACCTTC,CASSKTGGDYGYTF
NA,NA,TRBJ2-1,TRBV28,TGTGCCAGCAGTTTGAGAAATGAGCAGTTCTTC,CASSLRNEQFF
TRBD2,NA,TRBJ2-7,TRBV4-3,TGCGCCAGCAGCCAAGATGTTCGGCTAGCGGGACAGTACTTC,CASSQDVRLAGQYF
TRBD2,NA,TRBJ2-1,TRBV6-5,TGTGCCAGCAGTTACCCAGGGAGGGGTGAGCAGTTCTTC,CASSYPGRGEQFF
NA,NA,TRBJ1-2,TRBV12-3/TRBV12-4,TGTGCCAGCAGTAGCCAGGGGGGCTACACCTTC,CASSSQGGYTF
NA,NA,TRBJ1-6,TRBV12-3/TRBV12-4,TGTGCCAGCATGGACTCTCGGAATTCACCCCTCCACTTT,CASMDSRNSPLHF
TRBD1,NA,TRBJ1-1,TRBV9,TGTGCCAGCAGCCCCCTACAGGGGGCGAACACTGAAGCTTTCTTT,CASSPLQGANTEAFF
TRBD1,NA,TRBJ1-2,TRBV9,TGTGCCAGCAGCTCCCCGACAGGGAGCTATGGCTACACCTTC,CASSSPTGSYGYTF
NA,NA,TRBJ1-1,TRBV7-2,TGTGCCAGCAGCTTAGATGGGGGGACGAACACTGAAGCTTTCTTT,CASSLDGGTNTEAFF
NA,NA,TRBJ2-3,TRBV25-1,TGTGCCAGCAGTGCAATACTTATAGATACGCAGTATTTT,CASSAILIDTQYF
TRBD1,NA,TRBJ2-3,TRBV5-1,TGCGCCAGCAGCTCAGGGACAGGTTTCACAGATACGCAGTATTTT,CASSSGTGFTDTQYF
NA,few,TRBJ1-5,TRBV15,TGTGCCACCAGCAGAGAACAAGGGGTAGAACAGCCCCAGCATTTT,CATSREQGVEQPQHF
TRBD1,NA,TRBJ2-7,TRBV27,TGTGCCAGCACGTATTTGGCCCGGACAGGGAGAGATTACGAGCAGTACTTC,CASTYLARTGRDYEQYF
NA,NA,TRBJ1-1,TRBV29-1,TGCAGCGTTGCCCAGGGCCAGAACACTGAAGCTTTCTTT,CSVAQGQNTEAFF
NA,NA,TRBJ1-5,TRBV24-1,TGTGCCACCAGTGCATCAGATAGCAATCAGCCCCAGCATTTT,CATSASDSNQPQHF
NA,NA,TRBJ2-7,TRBV19,TGTGCCAGTAGTAGAACGAGCCTCCGGTTCGAGCAGTACTTC,CASSRTSLRFEQYF
NA,NA,TRBJ1-1,TRBV7-9,TGTGCCAGCAGCTCCGTATACAAGAACACTGAAGCTTTCTTT,CASSSVYKNTEAFF